One and the same sample provided the 26 T cell receptor beta chains below, sequenced in a study of molecular identifiers for immune sequencing clone quantification. TCRdb re-derived calls from the PCR reads in MiXCR, one entry per CDR3 protein. Among approximately 550,000 distinct CDR3 sequences, roughly 24% were seen once, and the ten largest hold 0.7% to 0.9%. The material sequenced was naive CD8+ T cells from blood, with Jurkat cell RNA spiked in. Subset given: FACS-sorted CD8+CD4-CCR7+CD45RA+ naive T cells. Every receptor here comes from a human donor in good health. Some libraries in this study had Jurkat cell RNA spiked in.

This clonotype was observed a few times. V usage is TRBV11-2 and J usage is TRBJ1-1, with D possibly being TRBD1 (5 bases). The CDR3 consists of 13 residues. The ends were cut back, 5 bases at V and 5 bases at J, with 12 bases in the middle. The germline V gene has CDR1 SGHAT and CDR2 FQNNGV. The DNA for the CDR3 is TGTGCCAGCAGCCGGGGGTTTAGGACTGAAGCTTTCTTT. Protein: CASSRGFRTEAFF.

Details on this clonotype: It may be a read error: a sequence one base away is much more abundant. No conserved phenylalanine or tryptophan ends this CDR3, so it is likely a read error. This chain uses TRBV30 with TRBJ2-3; D remains unclear. Germline CDR1 reads GTSNPN; CDR2 reads SVGIG (reference sequence). Trimming cost V 6 bases and J 6 bases, with 19 bases left between them. The CDR3 runs 14 residues. The chain's CDR3 is CACDDAEVSDTQYL. CDR3 bases: TGTGCCTGCGACGACGCGGAAGTCAGTGATACGCAGTATTTA.

The table lists this clonotype with many counts. The chain links TRBV6-6 to TRBJ2-7; TRBD2 is a possible D gene (7 bases). This CDR3 comprises 18 residues. Germline-derived CDR1 and CDR2 are MNHNY and SVGAGI (reference sequence). Trimming cost V 4 bases and J 3 bases, with 25 bases left between them. The CDR3: CASSSTDLNREGFYEQYF. For the CDR3, the DNA is TGTGCCAGCAGTTCTACGGACCTTAACAGGGAGGGGTTCTACGAGCAGTACTTC.

This clonotype has only a few counts. This chain uses TRBV9 with TRBJ1-3, with 9 bases lining up with TRBD1. The ends lost 3 bases at V and 4 bases at J; junction bases unmatched: 8. CDR1 is SGDLS, CDR2 YYNGEE, per germline. The CDR3 has 16 amino acids. The CDR3 DNA reads as TGTGCCAGCAGCGCCGCTCGGGACAGGGCGGGAAACACCATATATTTT. Protein product: CASSAARDRAGNTIYF.

This clonotype was observed many times. J is TRBJ2-3 and V is TRBV25-1, with 7 bases that match TRBD2. Germline CDR1 MGHDK, CDR2 SYGVNS. The CDR3 is 10 residues long. Unmatched junction bases numbered 0, after V lost 5 bases and J lost 10 bases. The CDR3 spells CASSRGAQYF. The CDR3, as DNA: TGTGCCAGCAGTCGGGGGGCGCAGTATTTT.

The chain couples TRBV12-3 or TRBV12-4 to TRBJ2-7; possible D gene TRBD2, 5 bases. Trimming removed 6 bases at V and 7 bases at J, with 13 bases between. This CDR3 contains 12 residues. For the CDR3, the DNA is TGTGCCAGCAGAACCGTGAGAGGGGAGCAGTACTTC. This sequence encodes CASRTVRGEQYF.

Note on this clonotype: Since a much larger clone is just one base distant, this may be a read error. This chain links TRBV11-2 with TRBJ2-7, with a possible D match to TRBD1 (5 bases). This CDR3 contains 13 residues. Germline V gene data show CDR1 as SGHAT and CDR2 as FQNNGV. CDR3 protein: CACSLGPFYEQYF. The CDR3 nucleotides read TGTGCCTGCAGCTTGGGGCCCTTCTACGAGCAGTACTTC.

Comments on this clonotype: One junction end does not reproduce the germline sequence, and a read error may be involved. For the CDR3, the DNA is TGCGCCAGCAGCCAGGGTACAGGGATGAACACTGAAGTTTTCTTT. As protein: CASSQGTGMNTEVFF. The chain links TRBV4-1 to TRBJ1-1, with D perhaps TRBD1 (6 bases). This CDR3 has 15 residues. CDR1 is MGHRA and CDR2 is YSYEKL in the germline V gene.

This clonotype came up many times. The chain uses TRBV29-1 and TRBJ2-2; TRBD1 is a possible D gene (7 bases). There are 15 residues in the CDR3. V gave up 6 bases and J gave up 2 bases, with 16 bases separating them. The germline CDR1 and CDR2 sequences are SQVTM and ANQGSEA. The CDR3 DNA sequence: TGCAGCGTCGCGGGGCAGGGGGTTAACACCGGGGAGCTGTTTTTT. Translating it yields CSVAGQGVNTGELFF.

Comment on this clonotype: This clone may be a read error of a much larger clone one base away. The V gene is TRBV6-2 or TRBV6-3, the J gene TRBJ1-1, with D unresolved. The CDR3 loop spans 12 amino acids. V was pared by 5 bases and J by 8 bases, with 12 bases between. Germline V gene sequence: CDR1 MNHEY, CDR2 SVGEGT. This chain's CDR3 is CASSHGYGEAFF. Written as DNA, the CDR3 is TGTGCCAGCAGTCACGGGTATGGCGAAGCTTTCTTT.

The chain joins TRBV25-1 to TRBJ2-7; tentative D call: TRBD1 (5 bases). Per germline, CDR1 MGHDK and CDR2 SYGVNS. This CDR3 region has 17 residues. Trimming took off 3 bases at V and 6 bases at J, with 24 bases between the two ends. CDR3: CASSEARTSAKGGEQYF. In DNA form, the CDR3 reads TGTGCCAGCAGTGAGGCTAGGACATCCGCCAAAGGTGGCGAGCAGTACTTC.

Remarks on this clonotype: Relative to the germline gene, one junction end is altered; a read error may explain this. The chain recombines TRBV12-3 or TRBV12-4 with TRBJ2-1; 9 bases map to TRBD2. This CDR3 spans 15 amino acids. The CDR3 DNA is TGTGCGAGCAGCCCTGGGCTAGCGGGGTCGGATGAGCAGTTCTTC. The encoded protein is CASSPGLAGSDEQFF.

As to this clonotype: It may be a read error: a sequence one base away is much more abundant. The chain is built from TRBV28 and TRBJ2-2, with 7 nucleotides matching TRBD2. This CDR3 region has 17 residues. Germline loops: CDR1 MDHEN, CDR2 SYDVKM. CDR3 DNA sequence: TGTGCCAGCAGTTTTGTTCTGAGCGGGGTTATGACCGAGGAGCTGTTTTTT. Its translation: CASSFVLSGVMTEELFF.

Worth noting for this clonotype: The conserved closing phenylalanine or tryptophan is absent in this CDR3, likely reflecting a read error. Here the CDR3 reads CASSEGARMGTDTQYS. The CDR3 bases are TGTGCCAGCAGTGAAGGGGCACGGATGGGCACAGATACGCAGTATTCT. The rearrangement uses TRBV2 and TRBJ2-3; no firm D call. Germline-derived CDR1 and CDR2 are SNHLY and FYNNEI. The CDR3 is made up of 16 amino acids. V was clipped by 1 base and J by 1 base, with 12 bases between them.

The chain recombines TRBV6-2 or TRBV6-3 with TRBJ2-3, with 7 bases fitting TRBD2. V lost 10 bases to trimming and J lost 6 bases; unmatched junction nucleotides: 10. The CDR3 sequence is 13 residues long. The germline gives CDR1 MNHEY, CDR2 SVGEGT. DNA of the CDR3: TGTGCCATAAGCGGGAATTTAGGCGATACGCAGTATTTT. It translates to CAISGNLGDTQYF.

This clonotype was seen repeatedly, ten times or more. The V and J genes are TRBV4-3 and TRBJ1-3; tentative D call: TRBD1 (6 bases). The CDR3 is 14 amino acids. Trimming took off 1 base at V and 7 bases at J, with 11 bases between the two ends. The germline V gene encodes CDR1 LGHNA and CDR2 YSLEER. CDR3 coding DNA: TGCGCCAGCAGCCAAGGAACAGGGTTGAACACCATATATTTT. Protein: CASSQGTGLNTIYF.

This sequence joins TRBV29-1 and TRBJ1-2; tentatively, D is TRBD1 (6 bases). The V gene lost 5 bases and the J gene lost 7 bases, with 20 bases spanning the gap. There are 14 residues in the CDR3. Per the germline V gene, CDR1 is SQVTM and CDR2 is ANQGSEA. In DNA, the CDR3 is TGCAGCGTTCCTGAAAGGGGACGGGGGGCTGGCTACACCTTC. As protein: CSVPERGRGAGYTF.

This clonotype has a count of ten or more. The chain links TRBV29-1 to TRBJ1-1, with no clear D. CDR3 length: 10 amino acids. V shed 4 bases and J shed 4 bases, with 4 bases lying between them. CDR1 and CDR2 (germline): SQVTM, ANQGSEA. CDR3 DNA: TGCAGCGTTGTGGTCACTGAAGCTTTCTTT. Its translation: CSVVVTEAFF. The variable domain in full, completed from reference TRBV29-1 and TRBJ1-1, reads SAVISQKPSRDICQRGTSLTIQCQVDSQVTMMFWYRQQPGQSLTLIATANQGSEATYESGFVIDKFPISRPNLTFSTLTVSNMSPEDSSIYLCSVVVTEAFFGQGTRLTVV.

This clonotype was recorded many times. This chain links TRBV29-1 with TRBJ1-1; D not certain. Germline CDR1 and CDR2: SQVTM and ANQGSEA. V lost 3 bases and J 5 bases, leaving 7 bases between the germline ends. The CDR3 sequence is 11 residues long. In DNA, the CDR3 is TGCAGCGTTGACCGTGGGACTGAAGCTTTCTTT. Protein: CSVDRGTEAFF.

V gene TRBV13 combines with J gene TRBJ2-2; 7 bases match TRBD1. CDR1 and CDR2 (germline): PRHDT, FYEKMQ (reference sequence). The junction had 9 bases not matched to a gene; V was cut back by 5 bases and J by 0 bases. This CDR3 is built from 17 residues. DNA for the CDR3: TGTGCCAGCAGCACCTGGACAGGCGGCCCGAACACCGGGGAGCTGTTTTTT. Protein product: CASSTWTGGPNTGELFF.

Only one count was recorded for this clonotype. This may be a read error, as it is one base from a much larger clone. The DNA is omitted, as the CDR3 cannot be located on it reliably, and the CDR3 follows TCRdb's listing. V usage is TRBV29-1 and J usage is TRBJ2-2; the D call TRBD2 from the table was never checked on the DNA. Germline V lookup: CDR1 SQVTM, CDR2 ANQGSEA. The CDR3 is 14 residues long, counting both termini. The CDR3 spells CSVVVGVGTGEQFF.

The genes are TRBV4-3 and TRBJ1-1; perhaps TRBD1 as D (5 bases). CDR3 size: 14 residues. V was clipped by 1 base and J by 4 bases, with 10 bases between them. The V gene's germline CDR1 is LGHNA and CDR2 YSLEER. The CDR3 is CASSQGRGGTEAFF. The CDR3 DNA is TGCGCCAGCAGCCAAGGTCGTGGGGGCACTGAAGCTTTCTTT.

At least ten counts were recorded for this clonotype. The chain links TRBV9 to TRBJ2-3; D is unclear. Trimming took off 4 bases at V and 2 bases at J, with 14 bases between the two ends. This CDR3 is 15 amino acids long. Germline CDR1 is SGDLS and CDR2 is YYNGEE. For the CDR3, the DNA is TGTGCCAGCAGCACCGGAGTGGACCCCACAGATACGCAGTATTTT. Its translation is CASSTGVDPTDTQYF.

The gene calls are TRBV4-3 and TRBJ2-3; maybe TRBD1 (6 bases). V was shortened by 3 bases and J by 5 bases, with 18 bases between the two germline ends. Germline V CDR1 and CDR2: LGHNA, YSLEER. This CDR3 has 16 amino acids. CDR3 sequence (DNA): TGCGCCAGCAGCCAGTACTCGGCAGGGGTTGTAGATACGCAGTATTTT. It codes for CASSQYSAGVVDTQYF.

The V call is TRBV30, the J call TRBJ1-3, with D hard to call. Germline values: CDR1 GTSNPN, CDR2 SVGIG (reference sequence). The CDR3 loop spans 15 amino acids. Trimming took 0 bases from V and 2 from J, leaving 11 bases between them. CDR3 residues: CAWSVRGFPGNTIYF. As DNA, the CDR3 is TGTGCCTGGAGTGTACGGGGATTTCCTGGAAACACCATATATTTT.

This clonotype was seen many times. The chain uses TRBV5-4 and TRBJ2-3; unclear D gene. The CDR3 covers 15 residues. Germline CDR1 and CDR2: SGHNT and YYREEE (reference sequence). V lost 0 bases and J 3 bases, leaving 11 bases between the germline ends. CDR3 sequence reads: CASSLVLQGTDTQYF. For the CDR3, the DNA is TGTGCCAGCAGCTTGGTCTTGCAAGGGACAGATACGCAGTATTTT.